The 24 T cell receptor beta chains presented below share a single source sample, sequenced in a study of post-analysis software for immune sequencing data. TCR beta cDNA libraries included unique molecular identifiers. TCRdb reprocessed the PCR reads with MiXCR, giving one entry per CDR3 protein. Counted here are 750,000 to 950,000 distinct CDR3 sequences, 46% occurring once; the ten biggest clones make up approximately 4.4%. Their target antigens are unknown. Overall study findings and caveats: Patients showed TRBV5-6, TRBV5-1 and TRBV20-1 among five TRBV segments more frequent than in controls.

The specimen was blood. These receptors were obtained from a girl between 5 and 17 years old with multiple sclerosis.

In its sample, this clonotype was seen many times. V and J are TRBV13 and TRBJ1-1; no clear D. V lost 2 bases and J lost 1, with 8 bases in between. Germline V gene sequence: CDR1 PRHDT, CDR2 FYEKMQ (reference sequence). The CDR3 extends over 14 amino acids. CDR3 DNA: TGTGCCAGCAGCTTAAGACAAACGAACACTGAAGCTTTCTTT. This codes for CASSLRQTNTEAFF.

This chain connects TRBV3-1 to TRBJ2-1, with 10 nucleotides matching TRBD2. Germline loops: CDR1 LGHDT, CDR2 YNNKEL (reference sequence). With 4 bases clipped from V and 0 bases from J, the junction kept 6 bases outside the gene matches. This CDR3 has 17 amino acids. The CDR3 DNA reads as TGTGCCAGCAGCCCTCCCCGGACTAGCGGCTCCTACAATGAGCAGTTCTTC. Residues: CASSPPRTSGSYNEQFF.

V usage is TRBV5-1 and J usage is TRBJ1-4, with 7 bases aligning to TRBD1. V lost 4 bases and J lost 0; bases outside the gene matches: 6. Per the germline V gene, CDR1 is SGHRS and CDR2 is YFSETQ. CDR3 size: 16 residues. CDR3 DNA sequence: TGCGCCAGCAGCAGGGGGCCAGCTACAACTAATGAAAAACTGTTTTTT. Translated, it gives CASSRGPATTNEKLFF.

This chain joins TRBV6-5 and TRBJ2-5, with 7 bases fitting TRBD2. CDR1 is MNHEY and CDR2 is SVGAGI in the germline V gene. J gave up 4 bases and V 0 bases, and 5 bases lay outside the gene matches. The CDR3 contains 15 residues. CDR3 protein: CASSYSGGGTETQYF. The DNA of the CDR3 is TGTGCCAGCAGTTACTCCGGGGGAGGGACAGAGACCCAGTACTTC.

The chain recombines TRBV4-2 with TRBJ2-7, with D possibly TRBD2 on 6 matching bases. The end of the DNA fits TRBJ2-1 better, so the J call may be wrong. The germline V gene has CDR1 LGHNA and CDR2 YNFKEQ. This CDR3 is built from 14 residues. CDR3 in amino acids: CASSQDGGFDEQFF. CDR3 in DNA: TGTGCCAGCAGCCAAGATGGAGGGTTCGATGAGCAGTTCTTC.

This clonotype has just a few counts. The chain carries TRBV28 and TRBJ2-2; perhaps D is TRBD1 or TRBD2 (6 bases each). Germline lookup yields CDR1 MDHEN and CDR2 SYDVKM. This CDR3 is 15 amino acids long. V was trimmed by 2 bases and J by 5 bases, leaving 12 bases between them. In DNA, the CDR3 is TGTGCCAGCAGTTTAGTTGGAGGGGGGACCGGGGAGCTGTTTTTT. Translation gives CASSLVGGGTGELFF.

This clonotype turned up a few times. The chain carries TRBV10-3 and TRBJ2-3; D is uncertain. V was cut by 4 bases and J by 0 bases, with 20 bases left in between. The CDR3 loop spans 18 amino acids. CDR1 and CDR2 (germline): ENHRY, SYGVKD. The CDR3 loop reads CAISARRPATSSTDTQYF. In nucleotides, the CDR3 is TGTGCCATCAGTGCGCGGCGGCCCGCGACGTCAAGCACAGATACGCAGTATTTT.

The V gene is TRBV9, the J gene TRBJ1-1; tentatively, D is TRBD1 (5 bases). The CDR3 is 14 residues long. The V end lost 4 bases, the J end lost 9 bases, and 19 bases lay between the germline ends. Germline loops: CDR1 SGDLS, CDR2 YYNGEE. The CDR3 here is CASSPGTGQAQAFF. The CDR3 bases are TGTGCCAGCAGCCCCGGGACGGGGCAGGCCCAAGCTTTCTTT. The whole variable domain, remainder taken from reference TRBV9 and TRBJ1-1, is DSGVTQTPKHLITATGQRVTLRCSPRSGDLSVYWYQQSLDQGLQFLIQYYNGEERAKGNILERFSAQQFPDLHSELNLSSLELGDSALYFCASSPGTGQAQAFFGQGTRLTVV.

The sample holds a few counts of this clonotype. The rearrangement links TRBV20-1 to TRBJ2-1; D remains unclear. Germline-derived CDR1 and CDR2 are DFQATT and SNEGSKA (reference sequence). The CDR3 totals 13 residues. The V end lost 3 bases, the J end lost 7 bases, and 13 bases lay between the germline ends. This chain's CDR3 is CSASLVWPNEQFF. CDR3 bases: TGCAGTGCTAGCTTGGTATGGCCTAATGAGCAGTTCTTC.

The V gene is TRBV7-9, the J gene TRBJ2-7, with D possibly matching TRBD1 (5 bases). The CDR3 spans 14 residues. Between the trimmed V and J ends, which lost 5 bases and 7 bases, there was a span of 18 bases. Per the germline V gene, CDR1 is SEHNR and CDR2 is FQNEAQ (reference sequence). The CDR3 region has the DNA TGTGCCAGCAGCCTAACGACAGTTACACCAGAGCAGTACTTC. Translation: CASSLTTVTPEQYF.

This clonotype has more than one count but fewer than ten. The chain links TRBV6-2 or TRBV6-3 to TRBJ2-1, with D perhaps assigned TRBD1 or TRBD2 (5 bases each). V shed 5 bases and J shed 4 bases, with 15 bases lying between them. This CDR3 contains 15 residues. Germline CDR1 reads MNHEY; CDR2 reads SVGEGT. As DNA, the CDR3 is TGTGCCAGCAGTGGGGCCCCCGGGGATTACAATGAGCAGTTCTTC. It translates to CASSGAPGDYNEQFF.

CDR3 in DNA: TGTGCCAGCAGCTTAGCGCCGGGCAGGGAGAACTTGGATGAGCAGTTCTTC. Translation: CASSLAPGRENLDEQFF. The V call is TRBV7-6, the J call TRBJ2-1; either TRBD1 or TRBD2 may supply D (5 bases each). The CDR3 is 17 residues long. CDR1 is SGHVS, CDR2 FNYEAQ, per germline. V shed 0 bases and J shed 8 bases, with 20 bases lying between them.

The rearrangement uses TRBV20-1 and TRBJ2-7; 12 bases are a match to TRBD2. The CDR3 is made up of 15 amino acids. CDR1 DFQATT and CDR2 SNEGSKA come from the germline V gene (reference sequence). Trimming removed 6 bases from V and 4 bases from J; junction bases left unmatched: 10. Here the CDR3 DNA reads TGCAGTGCGGACGGGGGACTAGCGGGTCCGTACGAGCAGTACTTC. This encodes CSADGGLAGPYEQYF.

This clonotype is a singleton in its sample. V is TRBV28 and J is TRBJ2-1; D may be TRBD1 (5 bases). This CDR3 spans 15 amino acids. Looked up from germline, CDR1 is MDHEN and CDR2 is SYDVKM. Trimming cost V 3 bases and J 6 bases, with 15 bases left between them. CDR3 bases: TGTGCCAGCAGTTTCCCCACCTCTAGGGGCAATGAGCAGTTCTTC. This gives the protein CASSFPTSRGNEQFF.

J is TRBJ2-3 and V is TRBV7-9; 7 bases match TRBD2. Per the germline V gene, CDR1 is SEHNR and CDR2 is FQNEAQ (reference sequence). This CDR3 spans 15 amino acids. J was trimmed by 0 bases and V by 8 bases; bases with no gene match: 8. This CDR3 reads CASSRLARSTDTQYF. CDR3 DNA sequence: TGTGCCAGCTCCCGACTAGCCCGCAGCACAGATACGCAGTATTTT.

This clonotype turned up a few times. The chain is built from TRBV20-1 and TRBJ2-3; TRBD2 matches 8 bases. V lost 5 bases and J lost 4; bases outside the gene matches: 8. Looked up from germline, CDR1 is DFQATT and CDR2 is SNEGSKA (reference sequence). This CDR3 contains 14 residues. The CDR3 reads CSAPSGRGADTQYF. The CDR3 nucleotides read TGCAGTGCTCCAAGCGGGAGAGGCGCAGATACGCAGTATTTT.

J is TRBJ2-4 and V is TRBV9, with a possible D match to TRBD2 (5 bases). The CDR3 extends over 17 amino acids. Trimming shortened V by 3 bases and J by 2 bases, and 18 bases separated the two germline ends. Germline lookup yields CDR1 SGDLS and CDR2 YYNGEE. The CDR3 DNA sequence: TGTGCCAGCAGCGCCGAGGGCAGCAGGACCTCCAAAAACATTCAGTACTTC. Protein: CASSAEGSRTSKNIQYF.

V gene TRBV12-3 or TRBV12-4 combines with J gene TRBJ2-1; TRBD2 aligns across 12 bases. The V and J ends lost 6 bases and 8 bases, in that order; junction bases with no gene match: 8. The CDR3 covers 15 residues. The CDR3 DNA reads TGTGCCAGCAGAAGGGGACTAGCGGGCGCAGATGAGCAGTTCTTC. This translates into CASRRGLAGADEQFF.

The chain uses TRBV7-9 and TRBJ2-5, with 8 bases aligning to TRBD2. This CDR3 region has 16 residues. The germline CDR1 and CDR2 sequences are SEHNR and FQNEAQ (reference sequence). V trimming: 5 bases; J trimming: 0 bases; junction bases outside the gene matches: 8. The CDR3 region has the DNA TGTGCCAGCAGCCCAGGGGCTAGCGGGCACCAAGAGACCCAGTACTTC. The encoded protein is CASSPGASGHQETQYF.

The V call is TRBV27, the J call TRBJ2-3; 10 nucleotides agree with TRBD2. This CDR3 is 18 amino acids long. The V and J ends lost 3 bases and 3 bases, in that order; junction bases with no gene match: 12. Germline CDR1 is MNHEY and CDR2 is SMNVEV (reference sequence). CDR3 sequence reads: CASSFFLTSGKATDTQYF. Written as DNA, the CDR3 is TGTGCCAGCAGTTTCTTTCTCACTAGCGGGAAGGCAACAGATACGCAGTATTTT.

DNA for the CDR3: TGCGCCAGCAGCTGGGAAACAGAAGAGACCCAGTACTTC. Protein product: CASSWETEETQYF. V is TRBV5-1 and J is TRBJ2-5; D not certain. CDR1 is SGHRS and CDR2 is YFSETQ in the germline V gene. V was shortened by 3 bases and J by 3 bases, with 9 bases between the two germline ends. This CDR3 contains 13 residues.

Remarks on this clonotype: A junction boundary mismatches the germline segment, possibly from a read error. The rearrangement links TRBV7-2 to TRBJ2-1, with D possibly being TRBD2 (6 bases). CDR1 is SGHTA, CDR2 FQGNSA, per germline. The CDR3 has 15 residues. The CDR3: CASSLAGTSYTEQFF. The CDR3 bases are TGTGCCAGCAGCTTGGCGGGGACTTCTTACACTGAGCAGTTCTTC.

V is TRBV20-1 and J is TRBJ2-1; D is perhaps TRBD2 (6 bases). There are 12 residues in the CDR3. Germline CDR1 is DFQATT and CDR2 is SNEGSKA (reference sequence). CDR3 DNA sequence: TGCAGCGCGCCCCCCGGGGGTCTAGAGCAGTTCTTC. Amino acid sequence: CSAPPGGLEQFF.

CDR3 residues: CASSQVGDLNNEQFF. CDR3 nucleotides: TGCGCCAGCAGCCAAGTCGGGGACCTAAACAATGAGCAGTTCTTC. The rearrangement links TRBV4-1 to TRBJ2-1; D possibly uses TRBD1 or TRBD2 (5 bases each). V gave up 1 base and J gave up 5 bases, with 12 bases separating them. The CDR3 is 15 amino acids. Per germline, CDR1 MGHRA and CDR2 YSYEKL.